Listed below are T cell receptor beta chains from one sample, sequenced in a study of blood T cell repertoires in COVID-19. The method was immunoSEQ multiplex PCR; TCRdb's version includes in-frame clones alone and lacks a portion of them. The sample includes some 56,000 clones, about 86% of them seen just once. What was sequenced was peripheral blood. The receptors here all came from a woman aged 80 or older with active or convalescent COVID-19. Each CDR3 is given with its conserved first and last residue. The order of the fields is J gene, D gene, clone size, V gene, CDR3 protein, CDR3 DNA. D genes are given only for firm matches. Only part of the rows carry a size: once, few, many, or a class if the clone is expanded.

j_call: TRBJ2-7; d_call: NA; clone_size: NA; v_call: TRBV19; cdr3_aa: CASSISHTGSYEQYF; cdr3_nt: TGTGCCAGTAGTATCTCTCACACAGGCTCCTACGAGCAGTACTTC
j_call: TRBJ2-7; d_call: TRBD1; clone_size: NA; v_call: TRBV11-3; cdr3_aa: CASSLGGQGTYEQYF; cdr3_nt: TGTGCCAGCAGCTTAGGGGGACAGGGAACCTACGAGCAGTACTTC
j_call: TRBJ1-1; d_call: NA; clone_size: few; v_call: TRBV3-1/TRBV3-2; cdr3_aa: CASSQDPGDTEAFF; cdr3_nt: TGTGCCAGCAGCCAAGACCCGGGGGACACTGAAGCTTTCTTT
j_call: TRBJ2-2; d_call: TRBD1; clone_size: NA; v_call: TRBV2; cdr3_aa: CASMGGQGGTGELFF; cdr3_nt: TGTGCCAGCATGGGGGGACAGGGGGGCACCGGGGAGCTGTTTTTT
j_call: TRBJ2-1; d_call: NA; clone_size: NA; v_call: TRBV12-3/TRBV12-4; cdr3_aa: CASRLTGGRCVF; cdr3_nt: TGTGCCAGCAGACTTACCGGGGGGCGCTGTGTCTTC
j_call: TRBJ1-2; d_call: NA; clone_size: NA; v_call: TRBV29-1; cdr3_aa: CSPLYGYTF; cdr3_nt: TGCAGCCCCCTCTATGGCTACACCTTC
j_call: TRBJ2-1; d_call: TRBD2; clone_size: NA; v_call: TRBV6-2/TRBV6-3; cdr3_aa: CASSYPWAGGYNEQFF; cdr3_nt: TGTGCCAGCAGTTACCCGTGGGCGGGGGGGTACAATGAGCAGTTCTTC
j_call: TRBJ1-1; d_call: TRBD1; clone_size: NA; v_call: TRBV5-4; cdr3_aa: CASSLAGGYRGRDTEAFF; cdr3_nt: TGTGCCAGCAGCTTGGCCGGGGGCTACAGGGGGCGGGACACTGAAGCTTTCTTT
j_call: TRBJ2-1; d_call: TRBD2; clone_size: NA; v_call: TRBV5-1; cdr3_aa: CASSIDLAGGLNEQFF; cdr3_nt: TGCGCCAGCAGCATAGACCTAGCGGGGGGCTTGAATGAGCAGTTCTTC
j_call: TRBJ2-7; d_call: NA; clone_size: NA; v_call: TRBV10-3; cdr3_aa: CATRGTDSYEQYF; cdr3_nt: TGTGCCACCCGCGGGACAGATTCCTACGAGCAGTACTTC
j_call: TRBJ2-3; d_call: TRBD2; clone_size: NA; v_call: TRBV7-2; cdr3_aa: CASSRTGTSVYTDTQYF; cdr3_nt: TGTGCCAGCAGCCGCACCGGGACTAGCGTCTACACAGATACGCAGTATTTT
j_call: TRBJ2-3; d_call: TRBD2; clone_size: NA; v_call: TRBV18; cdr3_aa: CASSPPGLAGRRYGTDTQYF; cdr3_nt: TGTGCCAGCTCACCACCGGGACTAGCGGGGCGGCGGTATGGCACAGATACGCAGTATTTT
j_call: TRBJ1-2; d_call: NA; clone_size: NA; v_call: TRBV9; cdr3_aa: CASSVNAQGNYGYTF; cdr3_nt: TGTGCCAGCAGCGTCAATGCGCAGGGGAACTATGGCTACACCTTC
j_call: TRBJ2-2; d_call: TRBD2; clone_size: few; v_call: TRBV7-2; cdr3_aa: CASSWTSGGAAGELFF; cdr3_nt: TGTGCCAGCAGCTGGACTAGCGGGGGGGCCGCCGGGGAGCTGTTTTTT
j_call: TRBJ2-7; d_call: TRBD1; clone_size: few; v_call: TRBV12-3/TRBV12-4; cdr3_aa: CASSSTGGLEQYF; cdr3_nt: TGTGCCAGCAGTTCAACAGGGGGCCTCGAGCAGTACTTC
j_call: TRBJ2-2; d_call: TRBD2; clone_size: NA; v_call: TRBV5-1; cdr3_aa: CASSWGGGAAGELFF; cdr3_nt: TGCGCCAGCAGCTGGGGCGGGGGGGCCGCCGGGGAGCTGTTTTTT
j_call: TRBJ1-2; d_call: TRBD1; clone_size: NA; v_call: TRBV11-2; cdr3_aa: CASSLGGGQASYGYTF; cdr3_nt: TGTGCCAGCAGCTTAGGGGGAGGACAGGCCTCCTATGGCTACACCTTC
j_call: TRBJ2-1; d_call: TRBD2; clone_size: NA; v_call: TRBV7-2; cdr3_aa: CASSPLRGANNEQFF; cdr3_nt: TGTGCCAGCAGCCCGCTGCGGGGGGCGAACAATGAGCAGTTCTTC
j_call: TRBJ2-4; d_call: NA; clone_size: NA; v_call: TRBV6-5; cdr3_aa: CASEKDRLAKNIQYF; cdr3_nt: TGTGCCAGCGAAAAAGACAGACTAGCCAAAAACATTCAGTACTTC
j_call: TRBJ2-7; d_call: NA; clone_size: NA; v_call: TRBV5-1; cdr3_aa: CASSPLTGSPNEQYF; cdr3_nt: TGCGCCAGCAGCCCCTTAACAGGGAGTCCCAACGAGCAGTACTTC
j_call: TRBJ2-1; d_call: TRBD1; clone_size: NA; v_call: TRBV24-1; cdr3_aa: CATSGQQGAGNEQFF; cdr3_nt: TGTGCCACCAGTGGTCAACAGGGGGCTGGGAATGAGCAGTTCTTC
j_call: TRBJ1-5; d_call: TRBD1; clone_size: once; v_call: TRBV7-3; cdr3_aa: CASSCRDRVSYSNQPQHF; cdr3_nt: TGTGCCAGCAGCTGCCGGGACAGGGTGTCTTATAGCAATCAGCCCCAGCATTTT
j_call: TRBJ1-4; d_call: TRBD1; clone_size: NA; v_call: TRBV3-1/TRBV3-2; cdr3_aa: CASPQGSTEKLFF; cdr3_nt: TGTGCCAGCCCACAGGGGAGTACTGAAAAACTGTTTTTT
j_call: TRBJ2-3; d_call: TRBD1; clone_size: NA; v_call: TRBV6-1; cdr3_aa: CASSELGRQGSFHYTDTQYF; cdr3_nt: TGTGCCAGCAGTGAACTTGGGAGACAGGGGTCATTCCATTACACAGATACGCAGTATTTT
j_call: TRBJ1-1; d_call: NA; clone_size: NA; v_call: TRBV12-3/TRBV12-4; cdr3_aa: CASSLQGTLRAFF; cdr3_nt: TGTGCCAGCAGTCTTCAAGGGACACTACGAGCTTTCTTT
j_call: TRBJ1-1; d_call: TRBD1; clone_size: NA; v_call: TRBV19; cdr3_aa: CASSSPFSEGAHTEAFF; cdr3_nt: TGTGCCAGTAGTTCCCCCTTCAGTGAGGGGGCTCACACTGAAGCTTTCTTT
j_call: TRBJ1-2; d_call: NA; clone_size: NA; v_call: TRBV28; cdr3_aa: CASSFLGGGYTF; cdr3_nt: TGTGCCAGCAGTTTCCTGGGGGGAGGCTACACCTTC
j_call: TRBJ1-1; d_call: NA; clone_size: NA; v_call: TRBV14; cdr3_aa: CASSQRDWGSEAFF; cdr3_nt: TGTGCCAGCAGCCAGCGGGACTGGGGGTCTGAAGCTTTCTTT
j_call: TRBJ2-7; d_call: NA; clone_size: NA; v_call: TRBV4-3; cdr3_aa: CASSQGRSSYEQYF; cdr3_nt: TGCGCCAGCAGCCAAGGGAGGAGCTCCTACGAGCAGTACTTC
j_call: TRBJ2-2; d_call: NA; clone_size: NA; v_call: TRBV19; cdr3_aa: CASETGRNTGELFF; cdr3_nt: TGTGCCAGCGAAACAGGGCGGAACACCGGGGAGCTGTTTTTT
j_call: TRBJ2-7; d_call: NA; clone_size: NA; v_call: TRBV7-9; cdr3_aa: CASSPRAPEQYF; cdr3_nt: TGTGCCAGCAGCCCACGAGCCCCGGAGCAGTACTTC
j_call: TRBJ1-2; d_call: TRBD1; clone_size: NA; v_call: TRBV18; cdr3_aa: CASSTLPGGGNYGYTF; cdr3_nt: TGTGCCAGCTCGACCCTCCCAGGGGGAGGTAACTATGGCTACACCTTC
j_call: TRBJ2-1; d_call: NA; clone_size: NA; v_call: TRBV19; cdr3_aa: CASSMTTSSYNEQFF; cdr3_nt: TGTGCCAGTAGTATGACTACTAGCTCCTACAATGAGCAGTTCTTC
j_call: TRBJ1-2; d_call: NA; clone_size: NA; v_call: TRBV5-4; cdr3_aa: CASSSGINNYGYTF; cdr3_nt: TGTGCCAGCAGCTCAGGGATAAATAACTATGGCTACACCTTC
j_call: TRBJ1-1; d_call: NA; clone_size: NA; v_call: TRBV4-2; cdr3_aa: CASSQDPTMNTEAFF; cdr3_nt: TGTGCCAGCAGCCAAGATCCTACCATGAACACTGAAGCTTTCTTT
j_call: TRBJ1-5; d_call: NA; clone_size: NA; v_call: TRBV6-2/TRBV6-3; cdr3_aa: CASSYLGSNQPQHF; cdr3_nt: TGTGCCAGCAGTTATCTAGGTAGCAATCAGCCCCAGCATTTT
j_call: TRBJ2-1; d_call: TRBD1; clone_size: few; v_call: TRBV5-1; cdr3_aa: CASSSGQGAADEQFF; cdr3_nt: TGCGCCAGCAGCTCTGGACAGGGGGCCGCAGATGAGCAGTTCTTC
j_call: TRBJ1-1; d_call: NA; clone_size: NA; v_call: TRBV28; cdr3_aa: CASSLATLTEAFF; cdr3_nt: TGTGCCAGCAGTTTGGCGACACTCACTGAAGCTTTCTTT
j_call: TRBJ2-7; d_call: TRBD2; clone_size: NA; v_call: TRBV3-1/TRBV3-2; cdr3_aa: CASSLAGGPREQYF; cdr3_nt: TGTGCCAGCAGCTTAGCGGGGGGGCCGAGGGAGCAGTACTTC
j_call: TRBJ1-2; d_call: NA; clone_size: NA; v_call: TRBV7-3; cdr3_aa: CASSLQAETNYGYTF; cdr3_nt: TGTGCCAGCAGCTTACAAGCCGAGACTAACTATGGCTACACCTTC
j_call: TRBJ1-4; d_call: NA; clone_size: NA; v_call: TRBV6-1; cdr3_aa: CASGTPGTTNEKLFF; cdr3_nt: TGTGCCAGCGGTACACCGGGAACAACTAATGAAAAACTGTTTTTT
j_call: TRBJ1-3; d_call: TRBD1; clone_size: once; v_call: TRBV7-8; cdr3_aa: CASSSGQSFSGNTIYF; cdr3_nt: TGTGCCAGCAGCTCGGGACAGAGTTTCTCTGGAAACACCATATATTTT
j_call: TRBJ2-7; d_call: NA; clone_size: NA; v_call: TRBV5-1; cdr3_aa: CASSFGVSSEQYF; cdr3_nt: TGCGCCAGCAGCTTCGGGGTTTCCTCCGAGCAGTACTTC
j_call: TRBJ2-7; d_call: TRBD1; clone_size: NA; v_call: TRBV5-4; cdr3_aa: CASSLGQGTGGASGQYF; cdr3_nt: TGTGCCAGCAGCTTGGGCCAGGGGACAGGGGGCGCGTCCGGGCAGTACTTC
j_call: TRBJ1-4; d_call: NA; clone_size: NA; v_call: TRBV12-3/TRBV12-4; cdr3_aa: CASSRDTNEKLFF; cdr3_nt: TGTGCCAGCAGCCGGGACACCAATGAAAAACTGTTTTTT